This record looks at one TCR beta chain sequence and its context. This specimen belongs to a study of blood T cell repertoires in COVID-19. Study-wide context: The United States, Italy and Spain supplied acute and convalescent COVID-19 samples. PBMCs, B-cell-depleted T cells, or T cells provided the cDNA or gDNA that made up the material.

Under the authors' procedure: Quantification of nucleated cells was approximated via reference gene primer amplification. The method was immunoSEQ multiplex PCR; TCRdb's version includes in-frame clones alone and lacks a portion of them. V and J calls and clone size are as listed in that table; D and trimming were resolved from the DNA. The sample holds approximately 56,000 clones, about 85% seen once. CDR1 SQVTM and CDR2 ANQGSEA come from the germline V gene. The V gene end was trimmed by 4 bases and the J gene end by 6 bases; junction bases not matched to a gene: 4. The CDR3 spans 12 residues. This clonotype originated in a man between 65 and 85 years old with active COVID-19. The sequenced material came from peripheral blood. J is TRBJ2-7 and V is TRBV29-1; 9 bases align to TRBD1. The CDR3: CSVATGGGEQYF. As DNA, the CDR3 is TGCAGCGTTGCTACAGGGGGCGGCGAGCAGTACTTC.